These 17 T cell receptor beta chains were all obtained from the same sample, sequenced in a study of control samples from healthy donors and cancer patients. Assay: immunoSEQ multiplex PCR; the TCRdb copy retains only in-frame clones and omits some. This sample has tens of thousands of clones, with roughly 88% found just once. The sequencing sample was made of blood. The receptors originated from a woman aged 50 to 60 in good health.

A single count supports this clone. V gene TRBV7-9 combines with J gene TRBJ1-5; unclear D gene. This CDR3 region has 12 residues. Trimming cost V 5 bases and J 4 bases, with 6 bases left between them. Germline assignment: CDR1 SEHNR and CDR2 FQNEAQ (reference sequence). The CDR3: CASSQDNQPQHF. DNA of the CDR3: TGTGCCAGCAGCCAGGATAATCAGCCCCAGCATTTT.

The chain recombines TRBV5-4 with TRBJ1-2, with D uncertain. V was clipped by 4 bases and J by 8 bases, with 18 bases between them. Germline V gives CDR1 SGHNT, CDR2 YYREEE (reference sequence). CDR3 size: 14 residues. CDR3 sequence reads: CASSTASGWAGYTF. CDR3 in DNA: TGTGCCAGCAGCACCGCTTCAGGCTGGGCGGGCTACACCTTC.

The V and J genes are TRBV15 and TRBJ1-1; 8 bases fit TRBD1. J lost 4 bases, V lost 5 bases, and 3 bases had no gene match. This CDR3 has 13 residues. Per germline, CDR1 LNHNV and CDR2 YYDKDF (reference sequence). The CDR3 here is CATSRDRITEAFF. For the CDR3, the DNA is TGTGCCACCAGCCGGGACAGGATCACTGAAGCTTTCTTT.

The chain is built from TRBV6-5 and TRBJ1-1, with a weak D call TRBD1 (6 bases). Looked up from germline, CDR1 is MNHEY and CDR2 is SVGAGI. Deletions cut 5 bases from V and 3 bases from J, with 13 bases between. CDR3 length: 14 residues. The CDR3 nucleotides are TGTGCCAGCAGTCTAATTCAGGGGTACACTGAAGCTTTCTTT. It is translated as CASSLIQGYTEAFF.

The DNA for the CDR3 is TGTGCCAGCCAGAAGACAGGGGCGAACACTGAAGCTTTCTTT. It codes for CASQKTGANTEAFF. This rearrangement joins TRBV18 to TRBJ1-1, with 8 bases identical to TRBD1. Germline loops: CDR1 KGHSH, CDR2 LQKENI. The V gene end was trimmed by 8 bases and the J gene end by 1 base; junction bases not matched to a gene: 6. The CDR3 loop spans 14 amino acids.

CDR3 nucleotide sequence: TGTGCCGGGGGGACAGGGATGAACACTGAAGCTTTCTTT. Translated, it gives CAGGTGMNTEAFF. The J gene is TRBJ1-1, the V gene TRBV2, with TRBD1 matching 9 bases. V shed 11 bases, J shed 0 bases, and the junction held 4 bases outside the gene matches. This CDR3 is built from 13 residues. The V gene's germline CDR1 is SNHLY and CDR2 FYNNEI.

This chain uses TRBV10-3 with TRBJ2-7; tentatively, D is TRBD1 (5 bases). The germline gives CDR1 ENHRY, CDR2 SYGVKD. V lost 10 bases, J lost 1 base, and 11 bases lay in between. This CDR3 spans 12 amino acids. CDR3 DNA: TGTGCCACAGGGCCCCATTCCTACGAGCAGTACTTC. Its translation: CATGPHSYEQYF.

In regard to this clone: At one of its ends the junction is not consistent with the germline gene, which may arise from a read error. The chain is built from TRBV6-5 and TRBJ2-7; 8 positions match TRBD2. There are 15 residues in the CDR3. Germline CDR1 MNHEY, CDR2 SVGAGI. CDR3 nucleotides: TGTGCCAGCAGAGGTAGATCGGGGGGGCTCTACGGGCAGTACTTC. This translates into CASRGRSGGLYGQYF.

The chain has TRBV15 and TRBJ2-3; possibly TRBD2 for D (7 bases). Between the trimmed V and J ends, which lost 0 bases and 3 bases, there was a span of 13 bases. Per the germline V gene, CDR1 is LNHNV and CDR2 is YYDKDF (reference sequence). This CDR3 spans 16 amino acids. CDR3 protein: CATSRDRTAGTDTQYF. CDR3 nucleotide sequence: TGTGCCACCAGCAGAGATCGGACAGCGGGAACAGATACGCAGTATTTT.

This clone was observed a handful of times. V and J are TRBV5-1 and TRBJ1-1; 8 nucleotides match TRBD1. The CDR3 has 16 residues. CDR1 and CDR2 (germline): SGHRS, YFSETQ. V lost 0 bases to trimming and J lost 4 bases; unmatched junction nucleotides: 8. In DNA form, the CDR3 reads TGCGCCAGCAGCTTGGATGTCTCGGGGACAGGCACTGAAGCTTTCTTT. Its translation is CASSLDVSGTGTEAFF.

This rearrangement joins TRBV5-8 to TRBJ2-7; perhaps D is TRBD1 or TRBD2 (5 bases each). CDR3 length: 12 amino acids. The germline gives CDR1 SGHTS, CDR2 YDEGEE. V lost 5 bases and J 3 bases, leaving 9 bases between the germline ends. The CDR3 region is CASSPGSYEQYF. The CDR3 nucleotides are TGTGCCAGCAGTCCAGGGAGCTACGAGCAGTACTTC. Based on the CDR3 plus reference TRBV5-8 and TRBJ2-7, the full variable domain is EAGVTQSPTHLIKTRGQQATLRCSPISGHTSVYWYQQALGLGLQFLLWYDEGEERNRGNFPPRFSGRQFPNYSSELNVNALELEDSALYLCASSPGSYEQYFGPGTRLTVT.

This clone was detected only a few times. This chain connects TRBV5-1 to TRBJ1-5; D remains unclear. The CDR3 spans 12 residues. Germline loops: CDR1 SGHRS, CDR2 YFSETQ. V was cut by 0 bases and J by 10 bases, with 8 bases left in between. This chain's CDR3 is CASSLDPGPQHF. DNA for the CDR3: TGCGCCAGCAGCTTGGATCCGGGTCCCCAGCATTTT.

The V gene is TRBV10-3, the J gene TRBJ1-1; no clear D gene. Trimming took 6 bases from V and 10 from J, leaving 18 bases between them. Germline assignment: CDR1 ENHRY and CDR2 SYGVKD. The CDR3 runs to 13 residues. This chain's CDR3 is CAISDGPGEGAFF. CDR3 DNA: TGTGCCATCAGCGACGGGCCCGGAGAGGGAGCTTTCTTT.

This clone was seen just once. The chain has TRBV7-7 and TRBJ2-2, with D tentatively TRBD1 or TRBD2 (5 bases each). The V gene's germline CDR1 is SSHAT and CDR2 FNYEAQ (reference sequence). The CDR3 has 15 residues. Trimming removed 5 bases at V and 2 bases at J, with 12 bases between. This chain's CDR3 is CASSPGRANTGELFF. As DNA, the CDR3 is TGTGCCAGCAGCCCGGGACGGGCAAACACCGGGGAGCTGTTTTTT. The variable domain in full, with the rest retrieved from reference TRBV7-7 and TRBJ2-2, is GAGVSQSPRYKVTKRGQDVTLRCDPISSHATLYWYQQALGQGPEFLTYFNYEAQPDKSGLPSDRFSAERPEGSISTLTIQRTEQRDSAMYRCASSPGRANTGELFFGEGSRLTVL.

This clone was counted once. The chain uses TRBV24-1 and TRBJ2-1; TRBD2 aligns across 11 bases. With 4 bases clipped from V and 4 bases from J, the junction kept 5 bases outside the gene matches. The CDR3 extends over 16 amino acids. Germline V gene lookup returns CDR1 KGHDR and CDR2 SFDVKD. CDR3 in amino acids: CATSDPGTSGYNEQFF. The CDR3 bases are TGTGCCACCAGTGACCCCGGGACTAGCGGATACAATGAGCAGTTCTTC.

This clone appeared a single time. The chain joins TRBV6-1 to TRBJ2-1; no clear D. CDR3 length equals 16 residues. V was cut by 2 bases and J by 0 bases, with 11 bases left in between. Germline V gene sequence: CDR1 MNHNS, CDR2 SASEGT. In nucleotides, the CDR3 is TGTGCCAGCAGTGAACCTGGTGGGATCTCCTACAATGAGCAGTTCTTC. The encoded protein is CASSEPGGISYNEQFF.

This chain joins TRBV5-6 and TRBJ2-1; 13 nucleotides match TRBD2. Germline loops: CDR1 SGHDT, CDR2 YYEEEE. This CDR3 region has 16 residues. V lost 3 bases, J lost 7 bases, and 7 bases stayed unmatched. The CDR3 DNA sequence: TGTGCCAGCAGCTCACTAGCGGGGGGGCTTCTTAATGAGCAGTTCTTC. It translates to CASSSLAGGLLNEQFF.